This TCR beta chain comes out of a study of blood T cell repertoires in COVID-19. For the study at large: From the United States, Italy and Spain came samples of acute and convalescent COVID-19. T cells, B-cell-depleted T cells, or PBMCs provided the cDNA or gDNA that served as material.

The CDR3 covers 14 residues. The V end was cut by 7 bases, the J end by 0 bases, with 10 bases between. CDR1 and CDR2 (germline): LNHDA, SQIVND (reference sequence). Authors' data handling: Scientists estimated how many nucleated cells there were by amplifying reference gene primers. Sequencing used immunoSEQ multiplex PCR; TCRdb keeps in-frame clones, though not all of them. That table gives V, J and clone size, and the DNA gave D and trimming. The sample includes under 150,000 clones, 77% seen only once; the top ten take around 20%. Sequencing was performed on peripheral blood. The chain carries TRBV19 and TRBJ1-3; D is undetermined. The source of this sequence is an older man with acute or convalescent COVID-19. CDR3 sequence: CASKMSVSGNTIYF. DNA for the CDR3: TGTGCCAGTAAGATGTCAGTCTCTGGAAACACCATATATTTT.